Below, 11 T cell receptor beta chains from the same sample are listed, as sequenced in a study of ipilimumab plus nivolumab after autologous stem cell transplantation. Profiled with immunoSEQ multiplex PCR; TCRdb holds only in-frame clones, not every one. The table lists around 13,000 clones, approximately 73% of them singletons. The source was PBMCs, collected in a trial of ipilimumab plus nivolumab as post-transplant consolidation. These receptors all stem from a male donor with diffuse large B-cell lymphoma.

The chain has TRBV19 and TRBJ2-1; D is uncertain. V was shortened by 4 bases and J by 4 bases, with 5 bases between the two germline ends. Germline V CDR1 and CDR2: LNHDA, SQIVND (reference sequence). This CDR3 spans 12 amino acids. In nucleotides, the CDR3 is TGTGCCAGTAGTAAAGGTTACAATGAGCAGTTCTTC. Its protein product is CASSKGYNEQFF.

This clone has a handful of counts. The chain employs TRBV7-2 and TRBJ2-1, with D possibly being TRBD2 (6 bases). V was clipped by 1 base and J by 6 bases, with 13 bases between them. This CDR3 comprises 15 residues. CDR1 is SGHTA and CDR2 is FQGNSA in the germline V gene. The DNA for the CDR3 is TGTGCCAGCAGCTTAGGTCATCAAGCGGGCAATGAGCAGTTCTTC. Translating gives CASSLGHQAGNEQFF.

The gene calls are TRBV10-1 and TRBJ1-5, with TRBD1 as a possible D gene (6 bases). The V end lost 6 bases, the J end lost 2 bases, and 17 bases lay between the germline ends. The CDR3 is made up of 16 amino acids. From germline, CDR1 is WNHNN and CDR2 SYGVQD (reference sequence). CDR3: CASSRTASRRNQPQHF. The CDR3 DNA follows: TGCGCCAGCAGCAGGACAGCAAGTAGACGCAATCAGCCCCAGCATTTT.

The chain links TRBV7-9 to TRBJ2-7; D perhaps matches TRBD1 (6 bases). The CDR3 has 13 residues. Trimming removed 5 bases from V and 1 base from J, with 9 bases in between. The germline gives CDR1 SEHNR, CDR2 FQNEAQ (reference sequence). The CDR3 reads CASSPRGSYEQYF. The CDR3 DNA sequence: TGTGCCAGCAGCCCCAGGGGTTCCTACGAGCAGTACTTC.

This rearrangement joins TRBV5-1 to TRBJ1-1, with TRBD1 identical over 9 bases. The CDR3 contains 17 residues. Germline V CDR1 and CDR2: SGHRS, YFSETQ. The V gene end was trimmed by 4 bases and the J gene end by 4 bases; junction bases not matched to a gene: 14. CDR3 in DNA: TGCGCCAGCAGCAACCCGACGACAGGGGGGAGGGTCACTGAAGCTTTCTTT. It specifies CASSNPTTGGRVTEAFF. Combining the CDR3 with reference TRBV5-1 and TRBJ1-1 gives the whole variable domain KAGVTQTPRYLIKTRGQQVTLSCSPISGHRSVSWYQQTPGQGLQFLFEYFSETQRNKGNFPGRFSGRQFSNSRSEMNVSTLELGDSALYLCASSNPTTGGRVTEAFFGQGTRLTVV.

The chain is built from TRBV6-1 and TRBJ2-3; 10 nucleotides agree with TRBD2. Per germline, CDR1 MNHNS and CDR2 SASEGT. Trimming removed 5 bases from V and 5 bases from J; junction bases left unmatched: 10. This CDR3 has 16 amino acids. The CDR3 DNA reads TGTGCCAGCAGTCAAGAGCGGGGGGGCAGGGTAGATACGCAGTATTTT. The encoded protein is CASSQERGGRVDTQYF.

The genes are TRBV5-1 and TRBJ2-7; D is ambiguous. V dropped 2 bases and J dropped 4 bases, with 10 bases sitting between them. Germline V CDR1 and CDR2: SGHRS, YFSETQ. CDR3 length: 13 amino acids. The CDR3 bases are TGCGCCAGCAGCTTTGACCCTAATTACGAGCAGTACTTC. Translation gives CASSFDPNYEQYF.

The chain carries TRBV5-4 and TRBJ1-4, with D perhaps TRBD1 (5 bases). V lost 2 bases and J 7 bases, leaving 12 bases between the germline ends. The V gene's germline CDR1 is SGHNT and CDR2 YYREEE (reference sequence). CDR3 length equals 14 residues. CDR3 in amino acids: CASSLAGVGEKLFF. In DNA, the CDR3 is TGTGCCAGCAGCTTAGCGGGGGTTGGTGAAAAACTGTTTTTT.

Relative to its sample, this clone is medium-sized (0.01 to 0.1%). V is TRBV9 and J is TRBJ2-7; D not resolved. The germline CDR1 and CDR2 sequences are SGDLS and YYNGEE. V was trimmed by 0 bases and J by 0 bases, leaving 10 bases between them. The CDR3 covers 15 residues. The DNA for the CDR3 is TGTGCCAGCAGCGTAGGCTCAGGTAGCTCCTACGAGCAGTACTTC. Protein product: CASSVGSGSSYEQYF.

The chain couples TRBV27 to TRBJ1-4; D is ambiguous. V was shortened by 2 bases and J by 7 bases, with 14 bases between the two germline ends. Germline loops: CDR1 MNHEY, CDR2 SMNVEV (reference sequence). CDR3 length: 15 residues. This CDR3 reads CASSLVGLNSEKLFF. The CDR3 bases are TGTGCCAGCAGTTTAGTGGGCCTGAACAGTGAAAAACTGTTTTTT.

V usage is TRBV7-2 and J usage is TRBJ1-4, with TRBD1 matching over 9 bases. Germline V gene sequence: CDR1 SGHTA, CDR2 FQGNSA. Trimming removed 5 bases from V and 4 bases from J; junction bases left unmatched: 11. CDR3 length equals 17 residues. This chain's CDR3 is CASSTHRVTGGNEKLFF. The DNA of the CDR3 is TGTGCCAGCAGCACCCACCGGGTGACAGGGGGTAATGAAAAACTGTTTTTT.